The present TCR beta chain was sequenced within a study of blood T cell repertoires in COVID-19. About the study: The samples span acute and convalescent COVID-19 from the United States, Italy and Spain. T cells, B-cell-depleted T cells, or PBMCs supplied cDNA or gDNA.

The V gene end was trimmed by 1 base and the J gene end by 6 bases; junction bases not matched to a gene: 13. The CDR3 length is 17 residues. TCRdb keeps only in-frame clones here, not all; method: immunoSEQ multiplex PCR. The sample has a few hundred thousand clones, about 88% seen once. The material sequenced was peripheral blood. The chain uses TRBV5-3 and TRBJ2-1; 7 nucleotides line up with TRBD2. TRBV5-3 is identified as an open reading frame with a role that is uncertain. The source is a man aged 55 to 70 who had recovered from COVID-19. CDR3 protein: CARSLWSKASGPNEQFF. The DNA for the CDR3 is TGTGCCAGAAGCTTGTGGTCAAAGGCTAGCGGACCCAATGAGCAGTTCTTC.